These T cell receptor beta chains were read from a single sample in a study of T cells after yellow fever vaccination. MiXCR, applied by TCRdb to the 5' RACE reads, yields one record per CDR3 protein. The sample includes 160,000 or so distinct CDR3 sequences, approximately 6.8% of them seen just once. The specimen was CD4+ T cells sorted from PBMCs, collected 5 days after the first yellow fever vaccination. These receptors came from a man younger than 30 who received the YFV17D yellow fever vaccine. Each CDR3 is given with its conserved first and last residue. A D gene is named only where the DNA matches it firmly. Not every row has a clone size; where given, it reads once, few, many or a size class.

clone size	D gene	V gene	J gene	CDR3 DNA	CDR3 protein
many	NA	TRBV20-1	TRBJ1-4	TGCAGTGCTAGAGATATGGCAACTAATGAAAAACTGTTTTTT	CSARDMATNEKLFF
many	NA	TRBV4-3	TRBJ1-5	TGCGCCAGCAGCCAAGTCGAGGGCAGCAATCAGCCCCAGCATTTT	CASSQVEGSNQPQHF
many	NA	TRBV5-1	TRBJ2-5	TGCGCCAGCAGCTTGTCGGCATCTCAAGAGACCCAGTACTTC	CASSLSASQETQYF
NA	NA	TRBV6-6	TRBJ2-5	TGTGCCAGCAGTGACGGACACCAAGAGACCCAGTACTTC	CASSDGHQETQYF
many	TRBD1	TRBV18	TRBJ1-3	TGTGCCAGCTCACCGGAGGGACAGTCACACTCTGGAAACACCATATATTTT	CASSPEGQSHSGNTIYF
many	TRBD2	TRBV7-3	TRBJ2-1	TGTGCCAGCAGCCCCACGGGGGTAGCGGGGGCGGGAAATGAGCAGTTCTTC	CASSPTGVAGAGNEQFF
many	NA	TRBV5-5	TRBJ2-1	TGTGCCAGCAGGCGACTAGACGGCTCCTACAATGAGCAGTTCTTC	CASRRLDGSYNEQFF
NA	TRBD1	TRBV7-9	TRBJ2-7	TGTGCCAGCAGCTCAAAAAGGACAGGGGCCGAGCAGTACTTC	CASSSKRTGAEQYF
many	TRBD1	TRBV12-3/TRBV12-4	TRBJ2-3	TGTGCCACCCTGATAGGGGGCCCAGATACGCAGTATTTT	CATLIGGPDTQYF
many	NA	TRBV15	TRBJ1-1	TGTGCCACCAGCAGAGATCGGACGGCTGATGAAGCTTTCTTT	CATSRDRTADEAFF
many	NA	TRBV5-1	TRBJ2-2	TGCGCCAGCAGCTTGGCCGGCGGGCAGGCGAACACCGGGGAGCTGTTTTTT	CASSLAGGQANTGELFF
NA	NA	TRBV4-2	TRBJ2-1	TGTGCCAGCAGCCAAGAGGGGGCCCCCTACAATGAGCAGTTCTTC	CASSQEGAPYNEQFF
many	NA	TRBV4-2	TRBJ1-1	TGTGCCAGCAGCCAAGTCGGGGTTCCTGAAGCTTTCTTT	CASSQVGVPEAFF
many	NA	TRBV12-5	TRBJ2-7	TGTGCTAGTGGCCGAAGCGGGCGCTACTACGAGCAGTACTTC	CASGRSGRYYEQYF
many	NA	TRBV10-2	TRBJ2-5	TGCGCCAGCAGTGAGGCGTACCAAGAGACCCAGTACTTC	CASSEAYQETQYF
few	TRBD1	TRBV7-8	TRBJ2-1	TGTGCCAGCAGCAGGGACAGGGGGCAGTACAATGAGCAGTTCTTC	CASSRDRGQYNEQFF
NA	NA	TRBV15	TRBJ2-5	TGTGCCACCAGCAGAGAACAGAAAGAGACCCAGTACTTC	CATSREQKETQYF
few	TRBD1	TRBV7-9	TRBJ1-6	TGTGCCAGCAGCCCTCGTCCGGGACAGAGTAATTCACCCCTCCACTTT	CASSPRPGQSNSPLHF
few	TRBD1	TRBV18	TRBJ1-5	TGTGCCAGCTCTGGGACAGATAATAGCAATCAGCCCCAGCATTTT	CASSGTDNSNQPQHF
many	TRBD1	TRBV5-1	TRBJ1-5	TGCGCCAGCAGCACTACAGGGGGATCACATCAGCCCCAGCATTTT	CASSTTGGSHQPQHF
few	NA	TRBV11-2	TRBJ2-1	TGTGCCAGCAGCTTAGATCTCGCGGGGGCGACCTACAATGAGCAGTTCTTC	CASSLDLAGATYNEQFF
many	TRBD1	TRBV24-1	TRBJ2-1	TGTGCCACCAGTGATTTGGCAGGGGGCAATTTTGAGCAGTTCTTC	CATSDLAGGNFEQFF
many	NA	TRBV4-3	TRBJ2-5	TGCGCCAGCAGCCAAGCCCTCCCCGCAGGGGGGAGTAATACCCAGTACTTC	CASSQALPAGGSNTQYF
many	NA	TRBV7-3	TRBJ2-1	TGTGCCAGCAGTTACCCAGGGTATGAGCAGTTCTTC	CASSYPGYEQFF
NA	TRBD2	TRBV18	TRBJ2-3	TGTGCCAGCCGACGCGCCGGGACTAGGAGCACAGATACGCAGTATTTT	CASRRAGTRSTDTQYF
many	NA	TRBV5-1	TRBJ1-6	TGCGCCAGCAGCAAAAACGGGGCCAATAATTCACCCCTCCACTTT	CASSKNGANNSPLHF
NA	NA	TRBV7-6	TRBJ2-3	TGTGCCAGCAGCTTAGACGGGGGGCAAAGAGATACGCAGTATTTT	CASSLDGGQRDTQYF
many	NA	TRBV20-1	TRBJ2-2	TGCAGTGCTAGAGAGGGGGCAAACACCGGGGAGCTGTTTTTT	CSAREGANTGELFF
few	TRBD2	TRBV20-1	TRBJ2-3	TGCAGTGCTTCTCGGGGGGGACCAAAGGATACGCAGTATTTT	CSASRGGPKDTQYF
few	TRBD2	TRBV5-5	TRBJ2-3	TGTGCCAGCAGCTTGGGTATAGCGGGGGGTAATACGCAGTATTTT	CASSLGIAGGNTQYF
few	NA	TRBV9	TRBJ1-1	TGTGCCAGCAGCGTAGCACAGCACACTGAAGCTTTCTTT	CASSVAQHTEAFF
NA	TRBD1	TRBV7-3	TRBJ2-1	TGTGCCAGCAGCCCGGACAGGGCTTCCTACAATGAGCAGTTCTTC	CASSPDRASYNEQFF
many	NA	TRBV4-2	TRBJ1-6	TGTGCCAGCAGCCAAATAAATTCACCCCTCCACTTT	CASSQINSPLHF
many	NA	TRBV5-6	TRBJ1-2	TGTGCCAGCAGCTTTGCCCCTAAGGGCGGCTACACCTTC	CASSFAPKGGYTF
many	TRBD1	TRBV28	TRBJ1-2	TGTGCCAGCACCTTCAATCCGGGACAGGGTTCTAGGACCTTC	CASTFNPGQGSRTF